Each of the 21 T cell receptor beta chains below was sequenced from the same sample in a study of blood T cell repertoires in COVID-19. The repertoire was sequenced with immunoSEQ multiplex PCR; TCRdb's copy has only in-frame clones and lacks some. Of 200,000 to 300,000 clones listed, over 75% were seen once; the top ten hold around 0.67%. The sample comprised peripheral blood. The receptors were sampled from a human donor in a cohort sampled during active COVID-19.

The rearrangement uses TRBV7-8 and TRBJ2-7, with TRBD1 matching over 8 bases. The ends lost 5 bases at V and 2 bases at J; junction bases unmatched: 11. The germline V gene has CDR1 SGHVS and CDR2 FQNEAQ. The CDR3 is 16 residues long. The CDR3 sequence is CASSVSRDRRTYEQYF. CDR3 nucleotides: TGTGCCAGCAGCGTAAGCCGGGACAGGCGTACCTACGAGCAGTACTTC.

CDR3 amino acids: CASSLSGGNLKETQYF. The CDR3 nucleotides are TGTGCCAGCAGTCTTAGCGGGGGGAATCTTAAAGAGACCCAGTACTTC. The chain employs TRBV2 and TRBJ2-5; the match to TRBD2 covers 10 bases. Germline CDR1 is SNHLY and CDR2 is FYNNEI. The CDR3 is 16 amino acids. V trimming: 5 bases; J trimming: 3 bases; junction bases outside the gene matches: 9. The full variable domain, its missing parts supplied by reference TRBV2 and TRBJ2-5, is EPEVTQTPSHQVTQMGQEVILRCVPISNHLYFYWYRQILGQKVEFLVSFYNNEISEKSEIFDDQFSVERPDGSNFTLKIRSTKLEDSAMYFCASSLSGGNLKETQYFGPGTRLLVL.

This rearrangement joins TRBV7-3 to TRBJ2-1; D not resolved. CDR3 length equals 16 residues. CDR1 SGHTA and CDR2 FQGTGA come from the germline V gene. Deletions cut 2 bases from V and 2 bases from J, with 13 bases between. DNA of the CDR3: TGTGCCAGCAGCTTATCCCCAGGCCCGCCCTACAATGAGCAGTTCTTC. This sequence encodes CASSLSPGPPYNEQFF.

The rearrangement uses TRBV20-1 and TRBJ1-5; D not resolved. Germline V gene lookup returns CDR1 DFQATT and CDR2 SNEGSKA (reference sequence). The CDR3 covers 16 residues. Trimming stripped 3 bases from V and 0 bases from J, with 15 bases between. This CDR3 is CSASQEGVYSNQPQHF. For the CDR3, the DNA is TGCAGTGCTAGTCAGGAGGGAGTTTATAGCAATCAGCCCCAGCATTTT.

CDR3 sequence (DNA): TGCGCCAGCAGCCAAGTCGTACAGGGGGAGGAGGCTGAAGCTTTCTTT. Amino acid sequence: CASSQVVQGEEAEAFF. The rearrangement joins TRBV4-3 to TRBJ1-1; 8 nucleotides align to TRBD1. V gave up 1 base and J gave up 6 bases; unmatched junction bases: 10. CDR3 length: 16 residues. The V gene's germline CDR1 is LGHNA and CDR2 YSLEER.

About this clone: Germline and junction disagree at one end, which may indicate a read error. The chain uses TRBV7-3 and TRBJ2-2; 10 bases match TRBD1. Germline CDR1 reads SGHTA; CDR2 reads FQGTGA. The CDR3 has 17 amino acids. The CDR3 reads CASRLGQGFLNTGELFF. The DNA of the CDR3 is TGTGCCAGCCGCTTGGGACAGGGGTTCCTGAACACCGGGGAGCTGTTTTTT.

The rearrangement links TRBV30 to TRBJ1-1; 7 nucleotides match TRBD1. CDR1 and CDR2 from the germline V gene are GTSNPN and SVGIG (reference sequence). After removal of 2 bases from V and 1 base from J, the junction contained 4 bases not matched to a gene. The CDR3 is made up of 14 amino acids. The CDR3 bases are TGTGCCTGGAGTACCGGGACAGAGAACACTGAAGCTTTCTTT. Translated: CAWSTGTENTEAFF.

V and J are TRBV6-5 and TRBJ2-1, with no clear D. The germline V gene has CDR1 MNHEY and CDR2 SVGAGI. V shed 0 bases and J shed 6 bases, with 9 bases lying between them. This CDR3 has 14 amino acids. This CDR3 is CASSYSRNGNEQFF. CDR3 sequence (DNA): TGTGCCAGCAGTTACTCGCGGAACGGCAATGAGCAGTTCTTC.

The CDR3 bases are TGCGCCAGCAGCTTGGAGGGGGCTACGTACGAGCAGTACTTC. This translates into CASSLEGATYEQYF. The chain has TRBV5-1 and TRBJ2-7; the match to TRBD1 covers 7 bases. The J segment lost 4 bases and the V segment lost 0 bases, leaving 4 bases of the junction unmatched. Germline assignment: CDR1 SGHRS and CDR2 YFSETQ. This CDR3 is 14 amino acids long. The full variable domain, in which reference TRBV5-1 and TRBJ2-7 provide the parts outside the CDR3, is KAGVTQTPRYLIKTRGQQVTLSCSPISGHRSVSWYQQTPGQGLQFLFEYFSETQRNKGNFPGRFSGRQFSNSRSEMNVSTLELGDSALYLCASSLEGATYEQYFGPGTRLTVT.

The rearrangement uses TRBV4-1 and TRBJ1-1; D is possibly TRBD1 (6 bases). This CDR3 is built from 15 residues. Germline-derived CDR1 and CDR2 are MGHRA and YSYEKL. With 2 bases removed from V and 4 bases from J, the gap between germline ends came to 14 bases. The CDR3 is CASSQPTTGRTEAFF. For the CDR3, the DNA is TGCGCCAGCAGCCAACCGACTACAGGGCGCACTGAAGCTTTCTTT.

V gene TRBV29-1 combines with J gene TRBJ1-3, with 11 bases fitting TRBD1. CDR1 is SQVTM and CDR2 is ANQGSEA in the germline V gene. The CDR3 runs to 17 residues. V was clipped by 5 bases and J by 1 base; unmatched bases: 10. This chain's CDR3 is CSVSRPGQGASGNTIYF. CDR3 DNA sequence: TGCAGCGTTTCCCGCCCTGGACAGGGGGCGTCTGGAAACACCATATATTTT.

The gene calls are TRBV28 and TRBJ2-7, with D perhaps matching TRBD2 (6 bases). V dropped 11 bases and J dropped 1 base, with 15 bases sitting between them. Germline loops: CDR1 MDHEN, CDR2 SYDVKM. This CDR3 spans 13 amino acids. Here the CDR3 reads CAAGSRGSYEQYF. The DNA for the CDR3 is TGTGCCGCCGGGAGTCGAGGTTCCTACGAGCAGTACTTC.

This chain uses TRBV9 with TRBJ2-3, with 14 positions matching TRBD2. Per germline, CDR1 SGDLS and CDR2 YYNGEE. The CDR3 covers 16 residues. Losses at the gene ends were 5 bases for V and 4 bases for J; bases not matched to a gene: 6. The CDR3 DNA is TGTGCCAGCAGTCCCGGACTAGCGGGGGGTTCAGATACGCAGTATTTT. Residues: CASSPGLAGGSDTQYF.

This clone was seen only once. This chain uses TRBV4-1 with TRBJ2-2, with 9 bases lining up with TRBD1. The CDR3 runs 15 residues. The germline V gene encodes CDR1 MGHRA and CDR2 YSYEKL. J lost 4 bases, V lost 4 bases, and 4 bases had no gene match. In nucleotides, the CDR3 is TGCGCCAGCAGCCTAGGACAGGGGCGCACCGGGGAGCTGTTTTTT. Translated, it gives CASSLGQGRTGELFF.

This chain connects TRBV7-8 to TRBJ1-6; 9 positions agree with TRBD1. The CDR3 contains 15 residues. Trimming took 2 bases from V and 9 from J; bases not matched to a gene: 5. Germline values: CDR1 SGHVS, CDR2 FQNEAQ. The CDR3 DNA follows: TGTGCCAGCAGCTTACCGGGACAGGGTGGTTCACCCCTCCACTTT. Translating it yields CASSLPGQGGSPLHF.

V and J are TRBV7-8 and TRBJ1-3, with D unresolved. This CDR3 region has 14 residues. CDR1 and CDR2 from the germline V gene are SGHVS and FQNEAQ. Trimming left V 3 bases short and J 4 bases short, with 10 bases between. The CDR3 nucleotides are TGTGCCAGCAGCTTCCGCGGGCAAGGAAACACCATATATTTT. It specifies CASSFRGQGNTIYF.

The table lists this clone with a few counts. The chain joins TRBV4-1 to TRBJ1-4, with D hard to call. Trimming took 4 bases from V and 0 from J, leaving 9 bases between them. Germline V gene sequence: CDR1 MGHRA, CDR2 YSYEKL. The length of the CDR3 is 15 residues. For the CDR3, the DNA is TGCGCCAGCAGCCCCTATAGAGCAACTAATGAAAAACTGTTTTTT. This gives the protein CASSPYRATNEKLFF.

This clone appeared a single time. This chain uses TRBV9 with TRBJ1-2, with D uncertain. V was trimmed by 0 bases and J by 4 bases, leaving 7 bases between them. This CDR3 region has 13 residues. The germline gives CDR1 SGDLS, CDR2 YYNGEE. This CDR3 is CASSVEESYGYTF. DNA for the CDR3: TGTGCCAGCAGCGTAGAAGAGAGCTATGGCTACACCTTC.

The CDR3 reads CASSPPGAYEQYF. The CDR3 region has the DNA TGCGCCAGCAGCCCCCCCGGAGCCTACGAGCAGTACTTC. The chain is built from TRBV4-1 and TRBJ2-7; no reliable D call. CDR1 is MGHRA, CDR2 YSYEKL, per germline. The CDR3 contains 13 residues. Trimming took 4 bases from V and 2 from J, leaving 9 bases between them.

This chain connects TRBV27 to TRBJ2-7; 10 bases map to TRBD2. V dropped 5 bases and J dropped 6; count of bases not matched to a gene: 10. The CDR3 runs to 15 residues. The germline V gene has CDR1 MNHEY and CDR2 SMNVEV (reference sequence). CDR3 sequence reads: CASSVRTSGLGEQYF. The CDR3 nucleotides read TGTGCCAGCAGTGTCCGGACTAGCGGACTAGGCGAGCAGTACTTC.

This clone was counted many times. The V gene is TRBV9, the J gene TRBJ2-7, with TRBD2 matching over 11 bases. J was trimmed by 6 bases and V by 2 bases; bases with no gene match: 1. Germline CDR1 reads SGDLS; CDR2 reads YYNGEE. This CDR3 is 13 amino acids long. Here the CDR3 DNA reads TGTGCCAGCAGCGTTCTAGCGGGAGGCGAGCAGTACTTC. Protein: CASSVLAGGEQYF.